A selection of T cell receptor beta chains follows, all from one sample in a study of shared clonotypes between healthy human individuals. TCRdb's copy holds only in-frame clones and misses some; the assay was immunoSEQ multiplex PCR. Among 330,000 or so clones listed, around 67% were seen once. Sequences were obtained from memory CD4+ T cells sorted from blood. Receptors were obtained from a man under 40 in good health. CDR3s include the opening cysteine and the closing phenylalanine or tryptophan. The D gene is left open where the match is weak. A row's size may be missing; if present it is once, few, many or a size class.

TRBJ2-7 | TRBV7-9 | few | . | CAISRGDSYEQYF | TGTGCCATCTCGCGGGGGGACAGCTACGAGCAGTACTTC
TRBJ1-1 | TRBV5-4 | . | . | CASSTDPNSEAFF | TGTGCCAGCAGTACCGACCCTAACTCTGAAGCTTTCTTT
TRBJ2-3 | TRBV11-2 | many | TRBD1 | CASSSGQGPVGADTQYF | TGTGCCAGCAGCTCGGGACAGGGTCCGGTTGGGGCGGATACGCAGTATTTT
TRBJ1-2 | TRBV5-6 | many | . | CASSLVQGAWGYTF | TGTGCCAGCAGCTTGGTCCAGGGCGCATGGGGCTACACCTTC
TRBJ2-7 | TRBV10-1 | many | TRBD1 | CASRRRGQGETGSSYEQYF | TGCGCCAGCAGGCGCAGGGGACAGGGGGAAACTGGGAGCTCCTACGAGCAGTACTTC
TRBJ2-5 | TRBV15 | . | . | CATSRDWSGSETQYF | TGTGCCACCAGCAGGGATTGGTCAGGGAGTGAGACCCAGTACTTC
TRBJ2-2 | TRBV6-6 | . | . | CASTRGTNTGELFF | TGTGCCAGCACCCGCGGGACGAACACCGGGGAGCTGTTTTTT
TRBJ2-1 | TRBV5-4 | . | TRBD2 | CASSRGGGTYNEQFF | TGTGCCAGCAGCCGCGGGGGGGGCACCTACAATGAGCAGTTCTTC
TRBJ2-1 | TRBV5-4 | . | TRBD1 | CASSRSGTGENNEQFF | TGTGCCAGCAGCAGGTCCGGGACAGGGGAGAACAATGAGCAGTTCTTC
TRBJ2-3 | TRBV7-8 | . | TRBD1 | CASSSRTGLNTDTQYF | TGTGCCAGCAGCTCGCGGACAGGGCTTAACACAGATACGCAGTATTTT
TRBJ2-3 | TRBV14 | . | TRBD2 | CASSQPSGRGDTQYF | TGTGCCAGCAGCCAACCCAGCGGGAGGGGGGATACGCAGTATTTT
TRBJ2-3 | TRBV27 | once | . | CASSLSGRGADTQYF | TGTGCCAGCAGTTTATCCGGGAGAGGGGCAGATACGCAGTATTTT
TRBJ2-5 | TRBV2 | . | TRBD1 | CASRIDRGYQETQYF | TGTGCCAGCAGAATAGACAGGGGGTACCAAGAGACCCAGTACTTC
TRBJ2-1 | TRBV6-6 | . | TRBD2 | CASSYGSGRINEQFF | TGTGCCAGCAGTTACGGGAGCGGGAGAATAAATGAGCAGTTCTTC
TRBJ2-1 | TRBV7-3 | . | . | CASSHGSADNEQFF | TGTGCCAGCAGCCACGGTTCGGCGGACAATGAGCAGTTCTTC
TRBJ1-4 | TRBV18 | . | . | CASSPQGAGDEKLFF | TGTGCCAGCTCACCACAGGGCGCGGGGGATGAAAAACTGTTTTTT
TRBJ1-2 | TRBV20-1 | . | . | CSAREGGRYTF | TGCAGTGCTAGAGAGGGGGGGAGGTACACCTTC
TRBJ2-7 | TRBV11-2 | . | TRBD1 | CASSLERTGYYEQYF | TGTGCCAGCAGCTTAGAGAGGACAGGGTACTACGAGCAGTACTTC
TRBJ2-3 | TRBV6-5 | few | TRBD2 | CASSYVGLAATDTQYF | TGTGCCAGCAGTTACGTTGGCCTAGCGGCCACAGATACGCAGTATTTT
TRBJ2-4 | TRBV27 | once | TRBD1 | CASSYGTGGAEGNIQYF | TGTGCCAGCAGTTACGGGACAGGGGGTGCCGAGGGGAACATTCAGTACTTC
TRBJ1-1 | TRBV30 | few | . | CAWRPRKGTNTEAFF | TGTGCCTGGAGACCCCGGAAAGGGACGAACACTGAAGCTTTCTTT
TRBJ2-7 | TRBV6-6 | . | TRBD2 | CASTHSASGSYEQYF | TGTGCCAGCACCCACTCGGCTAGCGGGAGCTACGAGCAGTACTTC
TRBJ2-3 | TRBV5-6 | . | . | CASSHGDTQYF | TGTGCCAGCAGCCATGGGGATACGCAGTATTTT
TRBJ2-3 | TRBV5-1 | once | TRBD2 | CASSLGGTSSADTQYF | TGCGCCAGCAGCTTGGGCGGGACTAGCTCCGCAGATACGCAGTATTTT
TRBJ2-3 | TRBV7-6 | . | . | CASSGSTTDTQYF | TGTGCCAGCAGCGGGAGTACCACAGATACGCAGTATTTT
TRBJ2-7 | TRBV5-1 | . | TRBD1 | CASSLGQDTYEQYF | TGCGCCAGCAGCCTGGGACAGGACACCTACGAGCAGTACTTC
TRBJ2-3 | TRBV5-1 | . | TRBD1 | CASSLRARGIGTDTQYF | TGCGCCAGCAGCCTCCGGGCACGGGGTATCGGGACAGATACACAGTATTTT
TRBJ1-4 | TRBV2 | . | . | CASAVPEGTNEKLFF | TGTGCCAGCGCCGTCCCGGAAGGGACTAATGAAAAACTGTTTTTT